This T cell receptor beta chain came from a study of early T cells in non-severe SARS-CoV-2 infection (dated by TCRdb to 2020 to 2023). Describing the broader study: TCR sequencing used bulk RNA from unsorted whole blood, so alpha and beta chains could not be paired. The research as a whole found: VDJdb matching was skewed toward anti-spike CD8 responses, so virus-specific expansions were likely underestimated and private and CD4 specificities were missed.

With regard to this clonotype: What this receptor recognizes is not known. The record has no base qualities; no much larger clone is one base away.

The library was prepared using 5' RACE. Reads for this sample came from a NextSeq 500. To correct for sequencing error and PCR bias, the TCR library protocol tagged individual cDNA molecules with unique molecular identifiers. Both TCR alpha and beta chains were sequenced, and tight co-correlation was observed between alpha and beta sequence abundances in each sample. For the original study's pipeline: V gene, J gene and CDR3 annotation of TCR sequences was performed with Decombinator V4. TCRs were defined as expanded if a significant change between any two time points was detected under a Poisson model with p below 0.0001. Abundances of TCRs were expressed as counts per million after normalisation to the total number of TCRs sequenced in each sample. VDJdb, accessed 1 November 2021, was searched for CMV, EBV and SARS-CoV-2 annotated TCRs, excluding TCRs annotated for multiple antigens. Starting from the raw public reads, TCRdb applied fastp trimming at Q25, assembled clones with MiXCR and retained in-frame beta chains. Each CDR3 protein gets just one entry, which takes the most common genes and DNA from the rows behind it. Clone size and V and J calls follow TCRdb, not the original study. The sample contains 55,000 to 75,000 distinct CDR3 sequences, approximately 9.3% of them found a single time. The ten largest clones represent over 0.95% of the sample.

A case-control design nested within a healthcare worker cohort in London, UK, was used, with weekly nasopharyngeal swab PCR tests and blood sampling performed. Healthcare workers were recruited between 23 and 31 March 2020, during the week of the UK lockdown, and were followed weekly for up to about 15 weeks. This TCR was sampled from an adult who was a healthcare worker with PCR-confirmed SARS-CoV-2 infection or an uninfected control (not recorded which). The specimen was whole blood.

CDR3 loop: CASATGGAQETQYF. The nucleotide sequence is TGTGCCAGCGCAACCGGGGGTGCCCAAGAGACCCAGTACTTC. The rearranged segments are TRBV18 and TRBJ2-5; TRBD2 is a weak D gene call, 6 bases matching. Including the terminal cysteine and phenylalanine, the CDR3 comprises 14 residues. The kept DNA is CDR3 alone, 42 bases in frame from the first base. Trimming costs V 8 bases and J 1 base, and their ends lie 14 bases apart. CDR1 and CDR2 are read off the germline V gene as KGHSH and LQKENI.